This TCR beta chain was sequenced in a study of radiotherapy plus CTLA-4 blockade in lung cancer. Study-wide results and caveats: Per reports, early blood T cell clone dynamics, plus interferon-beta, forecast response most strongly. Peripheral blood showed expansion of tumor-derived TCR clones after radiotherapy and ipilimumab.

Focal radiation was given together with CTLA-4 blockade (ipilimumab) to patients with chemo-refractory metastatic non-small-cell lung cancer. To note about this clone: Its antigen is not known.

The germline V gene has CDR1 MNHEY and CDR2 SMNVEV (reference sequence). The CDR3 consists of 15 residues. Deletions cut 5 bases from V and 4 bases from J, with 18 bases between. Using immunoSEQ multiplex PCR, the repertoire was profiled, and TCRdb retains in-frame clones only, with some absent. This table has 45,000 to 55,000 clones, 88% appearing once. Sequenced here: peripheral blood, sampled from a patient treated with radiotherapy plus ipilimumab. This TCR was sampled from a human donor with non-small cell lung cancer whose response to radiotherapy plus ipilimumab could not be evaluated. The chain employs TRBV27 and TRBJ2-7; maybe TRBD2 (5 bases). CDR3 DNA sequence: TGTGCCAGCAGTCCATTGATGGCAGGAGGTTACGAGCAGTACTTC. Translation: CASSPLMAGGYEQYF.